This T cell receptor (beta chain) was sequenced during a study of T cells in Graves' hyperthyroidism and ophthalmopathy. This clonotype occurred a few times. TCR beta CDR3 region amplification was performed from RNA transcripts. The TCR CDR3 was amplified in a first-round RT-PCR using the HTBI primer set. TCRdb passed the multiplex PCR reads through MiXCR, listing each CDR3 protein once. The sample consists of under 350,000 distinct CDR3 sequences, about 18% of them appearing once. Clinical symptoms, serum thyroxine, TRAb, thyroid ultrasound and orbital computed tomography informed diagnoses. Trimming took off 2 bases at V and 1 base at J, with 11 bases between the two ends. CDR1 is KGHSY and CDR2 is FQNENV in the germline V gene. The CDR3 totals 15 residues.

This clonotype was obtained from a woman in her forties or fifties with Graves' hyperthyroidism. The chain employs TRBV16 and TRBJ1-1; D is undetermined. The sample taken for sequencing was blood. CDR3 in amino acids: CASSQPTEPNTEAFF. As DNA, the CDR3 is TGTGCCAGCAGCCAACCAACAGAACCGAACACTGAAGCTTTCTTT.